Shown below are 10 T cell receptor beta chains from a single sample sequenced in a study of blood T cell repertoires in COVID-19 (dated by TCRdb to 2018 to 2020). The library was built by means of the immunoSEQ multiplex PCR assay. Held by TCRdb, this immuneACCESS table contains in-frame sequences only and omits some clones. Under half of the omission traces to an unresolved V gene where checked; the cause of the rest is unknown. Across this sample there are fewer than 250,000 clones, with about four fifths seen only once. 8.5% to 12% of the sample is held by the ten biggest clonotypes. The sequencing input was peripheral blood. The receptors stem from an elderly woman with acute or convalescent COVID-19.

There are many counts of this clone. The chain joins TRBV5-5 to TRBJ2-1; D perhaps matches TRBD1 (6 bases). Germline V CDR1 and CDR2: SGHKS, YYEKEE (reference sequence). V was shortened by 2 bases and J by 14 bases, with 11 bases between the two germline ends. This CDR3 has 11 amino acids. CDR3 in amino acids: CASSFRQDEFF. The CDR3 coding sequence is TGTGCCAGCAGCTTCAGACAGGATGAGTTCTTC.

The CDR3 is CASSRLAGPGELFF. The CDR3 nucleotides are TGTGCCAGCAGCCGACTAGCGGGCCCCGGGGAGCTGTTTTTT. The chain has TRBV9 and TRBJ2-2; the match to TRBD2 covers 10 bases. The germline V gene encodes CDR1 SGDLS and CDR2 YYNGEE. The CDR3 runs 14 residues. V trimming: 4 bases; J trimming: 6 bases; junction bases outside the gene matches: 3.

This rearrangement joins TRBV15 to TRBJ2-7, with TRBD2 as a possible D gene (6 bases). Trimming shortened V by 3 bases and J by 6 bases, and 18 bases separated the two germline ends. This CDR3 has 15 amino acids. The germline CDR1 and CDR2 sequences are LNHNV and YYDKDF (reference sequence). The CDR3 spells CATSSAVTRAGEQYF. DNA of the CDR3: TGTGCCACCAGCAGTGCGGTGACTAGGGCGGGCGAGCAGTACTTC. The whole variable domain, remainder taken from reference TRBV15 and TRBJ2-7, is DAMVIQNPRYQVTQFGKPVTLSCSQTLNHNVMYWYQQKSSQAPKLLFHYYDKDFNNEADTPDNFQSRRPNTSFCFLDIRSPGLGDTAMYLCATSSAVTRAGEQYFGPGTRLTVT.

This chain connects TRBV7-8 to TRBJ1-1; D is unresolved. Trimming pared 5 bases from V and 1 base from J, leaving 8 bases between. From germline, CDR1 is SGHVS and CDR2 FQNEAQ. This CDR3 is 13 amino acids long. CDR3 amino acids: CASSDNRNTEAFF. The DNA for the CDR3 is TGTGCCAGCAGCGACAACAGGAACACTGAAGCTTTCTTT.

The rearrangement joins TRBV10-3 to TRBJ2-1; the D gene is possibly TRBD2 (6 bases). Per germline, CDR1 ENHRY and CDR2 SYGVKD. This CDR3 has 18 amino acids. V gave up 0 bases and J gave up 5 bases, with 20 bases separating them. Here the CDR3 DNA reads TGTGCCATCAGTGAGTCGGACTATCGACCCCTTTTTCACAATGAGCAGTTCTTC. It yields the protein CAISESDYRPLFHNEQFF.

The table lists this clone with a count of one. The rearrangement uses TRBV19 and TRBJ1-4; TRBD1 is a possible D gene (6 bases). V lost 10 bases and J lost 8, with 20 bases in between. Per the germline V gene, CDR1 is LNHDA and CDR2 is SQIVND (reference sequence). The CDR3 loop spans 14 amino acids. In DNA, the CDR3 is TGTGCCACCACGCCAGGGGTTACAGGGGAAAAACTGTTTTTT. Translated, it gives CATTPGVTGEKLFF. The whole variable domain, filled in from reference TRBV19 and TRBJ1-4, reads DGGITQSPKYLFRKEGQNVTLSCEQNLNHDAMYWYRQDPGQGLRLIYYSQIVNDFQKGDIAEGYSVSREKKESFPLTVTSAQKNPTAFYLCATTPGVTGEKLFFGSGTQLSVL.

The V and J genes are TRBV6-6 and TRBJ1-1, with 10 bases identical to TRBD1. Germline lookup yields CDR1 MNHNY and CDR2 SVGAGI (reference sequence). Losses at the gene ends were 5 bases for V and 6 bases for J; bases not matched to a gene: 15. The CDR3 has 17 residues. In DNA form, the CDR3 reads TGTGCCAGCAGTCGAACACCCGGACAGGGGGAAGGGGCTGAAGCTTTCTTT. Translating it yields CASSRTPGQGEGAEAFF.

V usage is TRBV28 and J usage is TRBJ2-1; maybe TRBD2 (5 bases). Germline V lookup: CDR1 MDHEN, CDR2 SYDVKM. The CDR3 totals 11 residues. Trimming removed 8 bases at V and 7 bases at J, with 9 bases between. CDR3 sequence: CASWTSNEQFF. The CDR3 DNA sequence: TGTGCCAGCTGGACTTCGAATGAGCAGTTCTTC.

The chain has TRBV14 and TRBJ2-1, with D perhaps TRBD1 (5 bases). Trimming shortened V by 0 bases and J by 2 bases, and 14 bases separated the two germline ends. CDR3 size: 17 residues. Germline CDR1 reads SGHDN; CDR2 reads FVKESK. The CDR3 DNA sequence: TGTGCCAGCAGCCAAGATCGCGTGACAGCTACCTACAATGAGCAGTTCTTC. This sequence encodes CASSQDRVTATYNEQFF. The entire variable domain, with the rest obtained from reference TRBV14 and TRBJ2-1, is as follows: EAGVTQFPSHSVIEKGQTVTLRCDPISGHDNLYWYRRVMGKEIKFLLHFVKESKQDESGMPNNRFLAERTGGTYSTLKVQPAELEDSGVYFCASSQDRVTATYNEQFFGPGTRLTVL.

In the case of this clone: Other nucleotide sequences in the sample specify the same CDR3. V usage is TRBV30 and J usage is TRBJ2-1, with 12 nucleotides matching TRBD2. Germline CDR1 and CDR2: GTSNPN and SVGIG (reference sequence). CDR3 length: 14 amino acids. Trimming cost V 3 bases and J 4 bases; bases outside gene matches: 1. CDR3: CAWRGLAGYNEQFF. The CDR3 DNA is TGTGCCTGGAGAGGACTAGCGGGGTACAATGAGCAGTTCTTC.